The rows below give T cell receptor beta chains drawn from one sample of a study of a mutant IDH1 vaccine in newly diagnosed glioma. No antigens are known for them. Clones were sequenced by immunoSEQ multiplex PCR, and TCRdb holds only the in-frame ones, with some missing. The sample holds roughly 50,000 clones, 82% seen once. The source material was PBMCs, sampled from a glioma patient whose treatment included an IDH1 peptide vaccine. Receptors originate from a woman aged 18-35 years with glioma. Some clones in this sample may be carry-over from other donors' samples. Both conserved end residues are part of each CDR3. A D gene is named only where the DNA matches it firmly. Only part of the rows carry a size: once, few, many, or a class if the clone is expanded.

size	J	V	D	CDR3	DNA
.	TRBJ2-7	TRBV4-2	TRBD2	CASSPSGRASYEQYF	TGTGCCAGCAGCCCCAGCGGGAGGGCCTCCTACGAGCAGTACTTC
few	TRBJ1-2	TRBV6-5	.	CASSYAGNYTF	TGTGCCAGCAGTTACGCGGGGAACTACACCTTC
.	TRBJ1-5	TRBV19	.	CASRPDQRSGNQPQHF	TGTGCCAGTAGACCTGACCAGAGGTCCGGGAATCAGCCCCAGCATTTT
.	TRBJ2-7	TRBV9	TRBD2	CASSVGPGGTSSYEQYF	TGTGCCAGCAGCGTAGGCCCGGGGGGAACGAGCTCCTACGAGCAGTACTTC
once	TRBJ1-3	TRBV27	.	CASRAGGPIGTIYF	TGTGCCAGCCGCGCGGGAGGGCCAATAGGCACCATATATTTT
.	TRBJ2-1	TRBV2	.	CASRGSEQFF	TGTGCCAGCCGGGGTAGTGAGCAGTTCTTC
once	TRBJ2-5	TRBV5-1	TRBD1	CASSDTGAVETQYF	TGCGCCAGCAGCGATACAGGGGCGGTAGAGACCCAGTACTTC
.	TRBJ2-7	TRBV19	TRBD1	CASSIVRDRGSIGHYF	TGTGCCAGTAGTATTGTCAGGGACAGGGGGAGCATAGGTCATTACTTC
.	TRBJ2-3	TRBV10-3	TRBD2	CAISESRTSGVSTDTQYF	TGTGCCATCAGTGAGTCGAGGACTAGCGGGGTTAGCACAGATACGCAGTATTTT
.	TRBJ1-2	TRBV5-6	.	CASSLAPQGNYGYTF	TGTGCCAGCAGCTTGGCCCCCCAGGGTAACTATGGCTACACCTTC
.	TRBJ1-2	TRBV2	.	CASSEMGSPNYGYTF	TGTGCCAGCAGTGAGATGGGATCCCCTAACTATGGCTACACCTTC
.	TRBJ2-2	TRBV10-3	TRBD1	CAISEDRGAGELFF	TGTGCCATCAGTGAGGACAGGGGCGCCGGGGAGCTGTTTTTT
.	TRBJ1-1	TRBV10-3	TRBD1	CAVATGRNTEAFF	TGTGCCGTGGCGACAGGGAGGAACACTGAAGCTTTCTTT
few	TRBJ1-5	TRBV5-6	.	CASSLVGPNQPQHF	TGTGCCAGCAGCTTGGTAGGGCCGAATCAGCCCCAGCATTTT
.	TRBJ2-3	TRBV5-1	TRBD2	CASSSGGGLGTDTQYF	TGCGCCAGCAGCTCTGGAGGGGGACTAGGTACAGATACGCAGTATTTT
once	TRBJ1-5	TRBV7-2	.	CASSLVGLSNQPQHF	TGTGCCAGCAGCTTAGTCGGACTGAGCAATCAGCCCCAGCATTTT
.	TRBJ2-7	TRBV4-2	.	CASSSANLDEQYF	TGTGCCAGCAGCTCCGCAAATCTGGACGAGCAGTACTTC
.	TRBJ1-2	TRBV7-3	.	CASSLVGEVGRTF	TGTGCCAGCAGCTTGGTCGGTGAGGTAGGCCGCACCTTC
.	TRBJ2-1	TRBV5-1	.	CASSETSVGAVDEQFF	TGCGCCAGCAGCGAAACTTCAGTTGGGGCGGTGGATGAGCAGTTCTTC
.	TRBJ1-2	TRBV5-4	TRBD1	CASSLIGPTGFSSKGYTF	TGTGCCAGCAGCTTGATCGGGCCGACAGGGTTTAGTTCTAAGGGCTACACCTTC
.	TRBJ2-7	TRBV7-2	.	CASSSQGNEQYF	TGTGCCAGCAGCTCCCAGGGCAACGAGCAGTACTTC
.	TRBJ2-2	TRBV9	TRBD1	CASRETGGTGELFF	TGTGCCAGCAGAGAGACAGGGGGAACCGGGGAGCTGTTTTTT
.	TRBJ2-2	TRBV7-9	.	CASSFTGENTGELFF	TGTGCCAGCAGCTTTACAGGCGAGAACACCGGGGAGCTGTTTTTT
.	TRBJ1-2	TRBV19	TRBD1	CASSTSGTGLNYGYTF	TGTGCCAGTAGTACCTCCGGGACAGGTCTTAACTATGGCTACACCTTC
.	TRBJ1-1	TRBV6-5	.	CASRHRGPNTEAFF	TGTGCCAGCAGACACAGAGGACCTAACACTGAAGCTTTCTTT
.	TRBJ1-5	TRBV7-3	TRBD1	CASSLTGGVGQPQHF	TGTGCCAGCAGCTTAACAGGGGGCGTCGGTCAGCCCCAGCATTTT
.	TRBJ2-1	TRBV4-1	.	CASSQEIQGFVNEQFF	TGCGCCAGCAGCCAAGAAATCCAGGGGTTCGTCAATGAGCAGTTCTTC
.	TRBJ2-7	TRBV30	.	CAWGRDASYEQYF	TGTGCCTGGGGCCGGGACGCTTCCTACGAGCAGTACTTC
.	TRBJ1-4	TRBV2	.	CASSEKVATNEKLFF	TGTGCCAGCAGTGAAAAGGTTGCAACTAATGAAAAACTGTTTTTT
.	TRBJ2-3	TRBV30	.	CAWSVALALGDTQYF	TGTGCCTGGAGTGTAGCACTAGCTCTGGGAGATACGCAGTATTTT
.	TRBJ2-2	TRBV5-1	.	CASSSTVGIHTGELFF	TGCGCCAGCAGCTCGACCGTCGGGATACACACCGGGGAGCTGTTTTTT
.	TRBJ1-2	TRBV11-2	TRBD1	CASSPFGPGTGLNYGYTF	TGTGCCAGCAGCCCGTTCGGACCGGGGACAGGGCTTAACTATGGCTACACCTTC
.	TRBJ1-2	TRBV5-1	.	CASSLVVEGSNYGYTF	TGCGCCAGCAGCTTAGTCGTCGAGGGGAGTAACTATGGCTACACCTTC
.	TRBJ2-1	TRBV15	.	CATRGPDEREQFF	TGTGCCACCAGAGGCCCTGACGAAAGGGAGCAGTTCTTC
.	TRBJ1-2	TRBV4-1	TRBD1	CASSQVTGASWGYTF	TGCGCCAGCAGCCAAGTAACAGGGGCCTCTTGGGGCTACACCTTC
.	TRBJ1-6	TRBV4-2	.	CASSQDPGLINSPLHF	TGTGCCAGCAGCCAAGATCCCGGACTGATTAATTCACCCCTCCACTTT
.	TRBJ2-2	TRBV6-6	.	CASNRASNTGELFF	TGTGCCAGCAACCGGGCCTCGAACACCGGGGAGCTGTTTTTT
.	TRBJ1-2	TRBV6-5	.	CASSYSKTNNYGYTF	TGTGCCAGCAGTTATTCGAAGACCAATAACTATGGCTACACCTTC
.	TRBJ2-4	TRBV4-3	.	CASSQGGIPGNIQYF	TGCGCCAGCAGCCAAGGCGGAATCCCGGGAAACATTCAGTACTTC
.	TRBJ1-3	TRBV6-1	.	CASSEISFSGNTIYF	TGTGCCAGCAGTGAAATATCCTTCTCTGGAAACACCATATATTTT
.	TRBJ2-7	TRBV25-1	.	CASSVLAGQSEQYF	TGTGCCAGCAGTGTTTTGGCAGGGCAGTCCGAGCAGTACTTC
few	TRBJ2-7	TRBV5-4	.	CASSLAGAGGAYEQYF	TGTGCCAGCAGCTTGGCCGGGGCAGGGGGGGCCTACGAGCAGTACTTC
.	TRBJ1-4	TRBV27	TRBD1	CASSAGQGWWEKLFF	TGTGCCAGCAGTGCTGGACAGGGATGGTGGGAAAAACTGTTTTTT
.	TRBJ1-2	TRBV19	.	CASSFGVDYGYTF	TGTGCCAGTAGTTTCGGGGTCGACTATGGCTACACCTTC
.	TRBJ1-4	TRBV5-1	.	CASSLGGGARDEKLFF	TGCGCCAGCAGCTTGGGCGGCGGGGCCAGGGATGAAAAACTGTTTTTT